The following is a TCR beta chain sequence with its context. This record comes from a study of spatial heterogeneity in lung cancer. Germline-derived CDR1 and CDR2 are SGHRS and YFSETQ. Trimming removed 0 bases at V and 5 bases at J, with 6 bases between. CDR3 length: 13 amino acids. MiXCR, applied by TCRdb to the 5' RACE reads, yields one record per CDR3 protein. The sample holds tens of thousands of distinct CDR3 sequences; roughly 19% are singletons and the top ten take 21%. The time point denotes: blood at routine non-recurrence follow-up after resection. V is TRBV5-1 and J is TRBJ1-5; no clear D. This sequence was found in a male donor with early-stage non-small cell lung cancer. Here the sequenced sample was PBMCs, taken at follow-up. The CDR3 loop reads CASSLGSDQPQHF. CDR3 bases: TGCGCCAGCAGCTTGGGATCGGATCAGCCCCAGCATTTT.